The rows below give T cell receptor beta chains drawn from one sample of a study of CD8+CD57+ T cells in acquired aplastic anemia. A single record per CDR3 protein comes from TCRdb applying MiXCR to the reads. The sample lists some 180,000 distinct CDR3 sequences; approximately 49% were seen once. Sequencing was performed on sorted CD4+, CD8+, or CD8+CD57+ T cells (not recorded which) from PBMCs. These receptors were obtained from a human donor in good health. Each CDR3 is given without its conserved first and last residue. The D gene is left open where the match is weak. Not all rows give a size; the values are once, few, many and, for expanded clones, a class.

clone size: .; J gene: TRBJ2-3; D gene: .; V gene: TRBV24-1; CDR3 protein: ATSDPTGSDAQY
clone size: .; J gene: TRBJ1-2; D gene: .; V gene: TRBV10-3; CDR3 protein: AISPALDGKVYGYT
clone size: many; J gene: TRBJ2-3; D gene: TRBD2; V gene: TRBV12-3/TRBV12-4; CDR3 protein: ASRTSGTDTQY
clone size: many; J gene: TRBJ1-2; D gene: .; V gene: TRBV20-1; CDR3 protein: SAWTANYGYT
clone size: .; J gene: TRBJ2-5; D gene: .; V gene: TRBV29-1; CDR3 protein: SVARTPVETQY
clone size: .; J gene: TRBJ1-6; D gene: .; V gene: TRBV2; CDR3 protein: ASSLEDSYNSPLH
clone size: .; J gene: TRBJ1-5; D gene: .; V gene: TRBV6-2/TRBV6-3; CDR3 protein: ASSYSNSNQPQH
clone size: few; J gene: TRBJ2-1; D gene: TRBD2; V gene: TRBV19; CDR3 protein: ASSLTSGSFLF
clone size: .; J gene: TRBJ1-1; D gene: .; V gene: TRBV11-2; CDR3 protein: ASSLVGENTEAF
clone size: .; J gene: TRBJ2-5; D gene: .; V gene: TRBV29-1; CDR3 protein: SALGGQETQY
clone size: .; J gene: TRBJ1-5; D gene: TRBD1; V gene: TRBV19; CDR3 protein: ASSIEGQGYQPQH
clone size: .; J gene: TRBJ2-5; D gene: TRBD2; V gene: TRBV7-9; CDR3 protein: ASSLADSGSETQY
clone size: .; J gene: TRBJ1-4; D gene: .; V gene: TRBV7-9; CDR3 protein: ASSFPNEKLF
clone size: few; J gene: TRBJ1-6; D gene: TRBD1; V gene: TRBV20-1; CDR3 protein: SAVRQGDNSPLH
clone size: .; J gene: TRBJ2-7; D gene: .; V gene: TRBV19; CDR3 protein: ASSFGSHYEQY
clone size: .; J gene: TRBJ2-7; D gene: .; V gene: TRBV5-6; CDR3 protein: ASSLGLAWEQY
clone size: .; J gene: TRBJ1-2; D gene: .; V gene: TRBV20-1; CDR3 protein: SASDGDYGYT
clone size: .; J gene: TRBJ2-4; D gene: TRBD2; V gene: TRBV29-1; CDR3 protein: SVERGGDIQY
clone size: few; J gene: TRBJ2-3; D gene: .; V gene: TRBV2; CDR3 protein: ASSEARIGGGAGSDTQY
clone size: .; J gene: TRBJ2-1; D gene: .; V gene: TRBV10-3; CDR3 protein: ASSHRGPSSYNEQF
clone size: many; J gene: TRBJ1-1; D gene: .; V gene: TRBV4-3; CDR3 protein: ASSLNHGRAF
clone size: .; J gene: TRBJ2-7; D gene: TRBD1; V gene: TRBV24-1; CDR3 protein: ATSVGQTYEQY
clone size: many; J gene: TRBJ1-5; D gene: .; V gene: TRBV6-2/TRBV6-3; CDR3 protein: ASLRRNSNQPQH
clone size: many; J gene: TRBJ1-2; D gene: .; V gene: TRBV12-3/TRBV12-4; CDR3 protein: ASSLDRIWALNYGYT
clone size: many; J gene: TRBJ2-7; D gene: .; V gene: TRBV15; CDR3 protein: ATSRDRDHEQY
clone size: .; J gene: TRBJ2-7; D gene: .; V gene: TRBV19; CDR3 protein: ASSRAGSYEQY
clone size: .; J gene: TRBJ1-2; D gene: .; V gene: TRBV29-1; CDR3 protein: SVEHRVDLGYT
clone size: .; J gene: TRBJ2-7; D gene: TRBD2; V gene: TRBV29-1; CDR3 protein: SVSGRGETYEQY
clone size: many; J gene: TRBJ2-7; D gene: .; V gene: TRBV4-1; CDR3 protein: ASSLGDAGISYEQY
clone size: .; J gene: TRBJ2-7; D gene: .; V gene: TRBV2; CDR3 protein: TRARGNEQY
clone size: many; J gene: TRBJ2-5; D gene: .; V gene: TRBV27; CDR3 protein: ASSFLGSGETQY
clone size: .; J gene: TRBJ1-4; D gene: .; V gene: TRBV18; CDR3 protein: ASSPYPTGTEDEKLF
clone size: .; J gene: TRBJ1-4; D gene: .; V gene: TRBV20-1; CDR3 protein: SAPGAGRLEKLF
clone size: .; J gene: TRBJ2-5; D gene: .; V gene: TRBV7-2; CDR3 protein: ASSLNTLLGEETQY
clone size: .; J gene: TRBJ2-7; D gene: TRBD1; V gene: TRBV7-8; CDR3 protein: ASSLVARGPYEQY
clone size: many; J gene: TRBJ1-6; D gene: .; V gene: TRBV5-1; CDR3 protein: ASSLAHEGSPLH
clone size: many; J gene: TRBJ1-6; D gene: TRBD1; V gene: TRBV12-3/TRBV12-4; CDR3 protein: ASTPGQGNSPLH
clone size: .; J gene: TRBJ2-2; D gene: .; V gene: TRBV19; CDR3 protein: ASSTGHNTGELF
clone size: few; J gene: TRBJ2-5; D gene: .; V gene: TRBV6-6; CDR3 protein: ASSKSTIRTKQETQY
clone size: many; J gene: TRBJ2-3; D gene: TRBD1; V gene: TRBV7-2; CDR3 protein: ASRDRKLDTQY
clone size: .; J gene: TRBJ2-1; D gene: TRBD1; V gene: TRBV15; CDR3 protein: ATSRDRDRGPNEQF
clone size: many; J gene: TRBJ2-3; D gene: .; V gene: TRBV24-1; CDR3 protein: ATSLDSTDTQY
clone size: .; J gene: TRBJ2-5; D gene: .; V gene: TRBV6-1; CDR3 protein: ASSETGRETQY
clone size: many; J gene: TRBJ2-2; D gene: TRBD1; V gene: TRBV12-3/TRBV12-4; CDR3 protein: ASSPGTGSTGELF
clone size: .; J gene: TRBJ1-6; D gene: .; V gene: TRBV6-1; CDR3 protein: ASSRDTGLSLH
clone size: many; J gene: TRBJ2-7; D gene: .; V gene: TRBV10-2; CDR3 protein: ASSVFGGGEQY
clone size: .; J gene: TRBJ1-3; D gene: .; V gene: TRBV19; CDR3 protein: ASSIKGYTIY
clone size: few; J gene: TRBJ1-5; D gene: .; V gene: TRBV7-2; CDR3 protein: ASSLNYAQPQH
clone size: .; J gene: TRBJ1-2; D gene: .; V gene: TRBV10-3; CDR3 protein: AISQEGSYGYT
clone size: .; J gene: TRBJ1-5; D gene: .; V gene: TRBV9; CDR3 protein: ASSVEGRANQPQH
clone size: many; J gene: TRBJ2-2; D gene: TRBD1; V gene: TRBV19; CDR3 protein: ASSERQGNTGELF
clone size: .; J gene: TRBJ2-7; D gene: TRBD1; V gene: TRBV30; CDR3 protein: AWARQGTIPEQY
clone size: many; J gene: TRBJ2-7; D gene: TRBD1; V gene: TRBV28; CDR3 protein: ASSLWTGQGEQY
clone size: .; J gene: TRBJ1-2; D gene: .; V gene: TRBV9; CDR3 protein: ASDEDGYT
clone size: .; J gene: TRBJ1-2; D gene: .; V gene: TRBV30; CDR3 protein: ACWSRRSVYGYT
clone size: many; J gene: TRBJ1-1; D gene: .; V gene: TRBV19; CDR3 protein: ASSIQGSLNTEAF
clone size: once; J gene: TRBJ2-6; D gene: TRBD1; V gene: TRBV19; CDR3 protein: AGSPGTGVSGANALT
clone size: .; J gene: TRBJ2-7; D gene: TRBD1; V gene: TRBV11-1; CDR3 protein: ASSPQRSGTESYEQY
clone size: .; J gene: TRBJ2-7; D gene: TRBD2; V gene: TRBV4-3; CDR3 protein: ASSQGLAGYEQY
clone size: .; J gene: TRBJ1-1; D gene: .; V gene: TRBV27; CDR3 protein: ASSPIPGLWAEAF